This T cell receptor (beta chain) appears in the sequencing data of a study of T cells in Graves' hyperthyroidism and ophthalmopathy (dated by TCRdb to the late 2010s). In the study overall: Peripheral blood samples were taken at initial diagnosis, before any treatment was given. A discovery cohort of around 98 patients, approximately 44 with Graves' ophthalmopathy and about 58 with stable Graves' hyperthyroidism, was used to find distinguishing TCR V-J signatures. Whether ophthalmopathy could be predicted prospectively was tested in an independent validation cohort made up of under 20 hyperthyroidism patients plus 17 patients who later progressed to ophthalmopathy. For training and testing, the 110 or so patients in the discovery cohort were randomly divided in a 7:3 ratio. In roughly six Graves' hyperthyroidism patients, the study also compared T-cell repertoires from thyroid tissue with T-cell repertoires from blood. After sampling, hyperthyroidism patients received methimazole starting at 30 mg daily, and ophthalmopathy patients received high-dose intravenous methylprednisolone. TCR Vbeta CDR3 sequencing of roughly 140 peripheral blood samples (roughly 43 ophthalmopathy, under 80 hyperthyroidism and approximately 17 progressor patients) is reported in the paper.

This clonotype was detected many times. Its recognized antigen is unknown. No much larger clonotype is one base removed from it; base qualities were not supplied. What the authors observed across the whole study: A 13 V-J signature model separated ophthalmopathy from stable hyperthyroidism, with roughly 88% sensitivity and 81.08% specificity in cross-validation and 80%/75% in testing. In validation, progression to ophthalmopathy was predicted by the model with nearly 71% sensitivity and approximately 78% specificity, a median of roughly 6 months before onset. Sample size was not statistically predetermined, and blinding of investigators to group allocation was not performed. Most expanded thyroid clonotypes (frequency above 0.001) were also found in blood, which suggests that blood repertoires may mirror thyroid immune responses.

The hyperthyroidism patients were between 18 and 65 years old and newly diagnosed, with a disease duration of less than 2 months. The study excluded patients with uncontrolled infections, other autoimmune diseases, pregnancy or lactation. Clinical symptoms, serum thyroxine and TRAb, thyroid ultrasound, and orbital computed tomography formed the basis for the diagnoses. For progressor patients, blood was drawn at the first diagnosis of hyperthyroidism, before any ophthalmopathy symptoms had appeared. PBMCs were separated from 10 ml of fresh peripheral blood using Ficoll-Paque density gradient centrifugation. Progressor patients were initially diagnosed with Graves' hyperthyroidism and developed ophthalmopathy during follow-up. Total RNA was extracted with Trizol reagent, and quality was checked on an Agilent 2100 Bioanalyzer. The TCR beta CDR3 regions were amplified from the RNA transcripts. A first-round RT-PCR of the TCR CDR3 used the HTBI primer set with the Qiagen OneStep RT-PCR kit. A second multiplex PCR round built the libraries, followed by size selection and purification. Sequencing of the libraries was done on an Illumina HiSeq2000 using paired-end 100 bp reads. On the authors' methods: SOAPnuke was used to process the raw data, throwing out any read that contained adapters or uncalled bases, had a mean Phred below 15, or lacked an exact constant-primer or identifier match. High-quality paired reads were merged with COPE v1.2.5, and unique nucleotide sequences were defined as clonotypes. MiTCR v1.1 was used to align clonotypes to the IMGT TRBV, TRBD and TRBJ reference segments. Only V-J combinations with frequency above 0.0001, covering 99% to 99.2% of repertoires, were analysed. A TCS score was defined as the ratio of F50 (clonal expansion) to E x V (chaos), with BLOSUM62-based TCRdist applied between CDR3 peptides within each V-J. Welch's t-statistics and random forest reduced around 550 V-J features to some 14, which were used in a naive Bayes classifier (R e1071). TCRdb redid the processing of the public reads, applying fastp at Q25 and MiXCR, and retained in-frame beta chains. Identical CDR3 proteins give one entry, which carries the most common genes and DNA. TCRdb, not the authors, supplied the V and J calls. The sample table shows around 280,000 distinct CDR3 sequences, and roughly 14% are seen once. The ten largest account for 6.5% to 10% of the sample.

CDR1 SGHTA and CDR2 FQGNSA are derived from the germline V gene. Measured from the cysteine to the phenylalanine, the CDR3 is 14 residues long. The retained sequence is limited to the CDR3, 42 bases, with the frame set at the first base. The V end gives up 6 bases and the J end 1 base, leaving 4 bases in the junction not matched to a gene. The chain was built from TRBV7-2 and TRBJ2-3; TRBD2 matches 7 bases in the middle. The sample taken for sequencing was blood. This receptor was obtained from a woman under 40 with Graves' hyperthyroidism that later progressed to Graves' ophthalmopathy. The bases read TGTGCCAGCAGTTTAAGCGGGGGCACAGATACGCAGTATTTT. Its coded protein is CASSLSGGTDTQYF.